The 19 T cell receptor beta chains presented below share a single source sample, sequenced in a study of blood T cell repertoires in COVID-19. Sequenced by immunoSEQ multiplex PCR; TCRdb stores in-frame clones only, minus some. The data hold about 440,000 clones, with nearly 90% observed a single time. The source material was PBMCs or T cells enriched from blood (not recorded which). The receptors derive from a woman in her late teens or twenties with acute COVID-19.

The rearrangement joins TRBV14 to TRBJ1-4, with D maybe TRBD1 (5 bases). Germline V gene sequence: CDR1 SGHDN, CDR2 FVKESK. Deletions cut 0 bases from V and 0 bases from J, with 8 bases between. CDR3 size: 16 residues. The CDR3 here is CASSQDGGATNEKLFF. The CDR3, as DNA: TGTGCCAGCAGCCAAGACGGGGGTGCAACTAATGAAAAACTGTTTTTT.

This clone came up a few times. The rearrangement joins TRBV5-1 to TRBJ1-2; tentatively, D is TRBD1 (5 bases). Germline V gives CDR1 SGHRS, CDR2 YFSETQ. This CDR3 is 12 amino acids long. Trimming cost V 5 bases and J 8 bases, with 13 bases left between them. CDR3 region: CASRTQGGGYTF. The CDR3 DNA is TGCGCCAGCAGAACGCAGGGAGGGGGCTACACCTTC.

V and J are TRBV11-2 and TRBJ2-4; tentatively, D is TRBD1 (6 bases). The germline V gene has CDR1 SGHAT and CDR2 FQNNGV. This CDR3 has 15 amino acids. V shed 0 bases and J shed 7 bases, with 13 bases lying between them. The CDR3 region is CASSLDTRGKNIQYF. In DNA, the CDR3 is TGTGCCAGCAGCTTAGACACCAGGGGAAAGAACATTCAGTACTTC.

The chain has TRBV6-5 and TRBJ1-2, with 7 bases identical to TRBD1. V shed 7 bases and J 6 bases; nucleotides not matched to a gene: 5. The CDR3 runs to 12 residues. CDR1 and CDR2 from the germline V gene are MNHEY and SVGAGI. CDR3 nucleotides: TGTGCCAGCAACCGGGACAGTCATGGCTACACCTTC. Protein sequence: CASNRDSHGYTF.

V usage is TRBV12-3 or TRBV12-4 and J usage is TRBJ1-2, with 8 bases identical to TRBD1. Losses at the gene ends were 6 bases for V and 3 bases for J; bases not matched to a gene: 3. The CDR3 has 13 amino acids. The CDR3, as DNA: TGTGCCAGCAGCCCGGACAGGGACTATGGCTACACCTTC. This encodes CASSPDRDYGYTF.

The rearrangement joins TRBV4-2 to TRBJ2-5; unclear D gene. Between the trimmed V and J ends, which lost 0 bases and 2 bases, there was a span of 10 bases. The CDR3 consists of 15 residues. Germline V gene data show CDR1 as LGHNA and CDR2 as YNFKEQ. As DNA, the CDR3 is TGTGCCAGCAGCCAAGATCCAGGTCCACAAGAGACCCAGTACTTC. It specifies CASSQDPGPQETQYF.

The rearrangement uses TRBV9 and TRBJ1-3; TRBD1 might be the D (5 bases). CDR3 length: 16 residues. Germline CDR1 SGDLS, CDR2 YYNGEE. Trimming stripped 3 bases from V and 0 bases from J, with 13 bases between. CDR3 coding DNA: TGTGCCAGCAGCGAATACAGGTCCCCCTCTGGAAACACCATATATTTT. Translating gives CASSEYRSPSGNTIYF.

The chain couples TRBV29-1 to TRBJ2-3, with TRBD2 matching over 7 bases. V gave up 7 bases and J gave up 4 bases; unmatched junction bases: 5. The CDR3 runs 12 residues. Germline CDR1 and CDR2: SQVTM and ANQGSEA. CDR3 sequence: CSARLAADTQYF. In nucleotides, the CDR3 is TGCAGCGCAAGACTAGCCGCAGATACGCAGTATTTT.

The chain is built from TRBV3-1 (or the pseudogene TRBV3-2) and TRBJ2-2; 10 nucleotides agree with TRBD1. Germline lookup yields CDR1 LGHDT and CDR2 YNNKEL (reference sequence). The V and J ends lost 3 bases and 6 bases, in that order; junction bases with no gene match: 4. This CDR3 region has 15 residues. The DNA of the CDR3 is TGTGCCAGCAGCCAGGAAGGACAGGGGGCCGGGGAGCTGTTTTTT. This gives the protein CASSQEGQGAGELFF.

Note on this clone: The germline gene is not matched at one end of the junction; a read error may be the cause. J is TRBJ1-5 and V is TRBV19; 7 nucleotides match TRBD1. Germline assignment: CDR1 LNHDA and CDR2 SQIVND (reference sequence). CDR3 length equals 11 residues. CDR3 DNA: TGTGCCAGTAGGGCCGGGACAGAGCTATTCTTT. It is translated as CASRAGTELFF.

This chain joins TRBV6-5 and TRBJ1-4; maybe TRBD1 (5 bases). The germline V gene encodes CDR1 MNHEY and CDR2 SVGAGI. V gave up 5 bases and J gave up 8 bases, with 18 bases separating them. The CDR3 loop spans 15 amino acids. The CDR3 DNA reads TGTGCCAGCAGTAAGCCGACAGCCCCTGGGGAAAAACTGTTTTTT. This sequence encodes CASSKPTAPGEKLFF.

CDR3 in DNA: TGTGCCAGCAGGGAGGGGGGGGCAGGGCGTTCGGAAAAACTGTTTTTT. Protein: CASREGGAGRSEKLFF. V usage is TRBV27 and J usage is TRBJ1-4, with D tentatively TRBD1 (6 bases). Germline CDR1 MNHEY, CDR2 SMNVEV (reference sequence). V was clipped by 6 bases and J by 8 bases, with 22 bases between them. The CDR3 consists of 16 residues. Full variable domain (remainder filled in from reference TRBV27 and TRBJ1-4): EAQVTQNPRYLITVTGKKLTVTCSQNMNHEYMSWYRQDPGLGLRQIYYSMNVEVTDKGDVPEGYKVSRKEKRNFPLILESPSPNQTSLYFCASREGGAGRSEKLFFGSGTQLSVL.

V gene TRBV9 combines with J gene TRBJ1-3; TRBD1 matches 9 bases. The CDR3 runs to 15 residues. Germline loops: CDR1 SGDLS, CDR2 YYNGEE. V trimming: 3 bases; J trimming: 2 bases; junction bases outside the gene matches: 3. The DNA of the CDR3 is TGTGCCAGCAGCGGGACAGGGGCGGCTGGAAACACCATATATTTT. It specifies CASSGTGAAGNTIYF.

This clone was seen more than once but under ten times. Other DNA sequences in the sample encode the same CDR3. The rearrangement uses TRBV18 and TRBJ1-2, with D perhaps matching TRBD1 (6 bases). Trimming stripped 6 bases from V and 4 bases from J, with 15 bases between. The CDR3 runs 14 residues. CDR1 and CDR2 (germline): KGHSH, LQKENI. As DNA, the CDR3 is TGTGCCAGCTCGAAAACAGGGTCGGGCTATGGCTACACCTTC. Translated, it gives CASSKTGSGYGYTF. The full variable domain, in which reference TRBV18 and TRBJ1-2 provide the parts outside the CDR3, is NAGVMQNPRHLVRRRGQEARLRCSPMKGHSHVYWYRQLPEEGLKFMVYLQKENIIDESGMPKERFSAEFPKEGPSILRIQQVVRGDSAAYFCASSKTGSGYGYTFGSGTRLTVV.

The CDR3 sequence: CASQQFSADLYNEQFF. Written as DNA, the CDR3 is TGTGCCTCCCAGCAGTTTTCAGCGGACCTCTACAATGAGCAGTTCTTC. This rearrangement joins TRBV2 to TRBJ2-1; D possibly corresponds to TRBD2 (5 bases). In germline, CDR1 is SNHLY, CDR2 FYNNEI. The V end lost 11 bases, the J end lost 3 bases, and 23 bases lay between the germline ends. The length of the CDR3 is 16 residues.

The chain combines TRBV20-1 with TRBJ1-3; no reliable D call. Germline values: CDR1 DFQATT, CDR2 SNEGSKA (reference sequence). The CDR3 is 15 amino acids. V gave up 3 bases and J gave up 0 bases, with 12 bases separating them. In nucleotides, the CDR3 is TGCAGTGCTAGTATCACCAGACTCTCTGGAAACACCATATATTTT. This encodes CSASITRLSGNTIYF.

The V and J genes are TRBV3-1 (or the pseudogene TRBV3-2) and TRBJ2-7, with a tentative D call TRBD1 (5 bases). The CDR3 sequence is 14 residues long. The germline gives CDR1 LGHDT, CDR2 YNNKEL (reference sequence). V lost 0 bases, J lost 5 bases, and 11 bases lay in between. The CDR3 reads CASSQEPRAHEQYF. CDR3 bases: TGTGCCAGCAGCCAAGAACCCAGGGCCCACGAGCAGTACTTC.

The chain recombines TRBV5-4 with TRBJ1-2, with TRBD1 identical over 7 bases. With V trimmed by 4 bases and J by 2 bases, 14 bases remained unmatched. This CDR3 region has 17 residues. CDR1 and CDR2 (germline): SGHNT, YYREEE (reference sequence). CDR3 sequence reads: CASSPIDPGQKNYGYTF. The CDR3 coding sequence is TGTGCCAGCAGCCCCATTGACCCGGGACAGAAAAACTATGGCTACACCTTC.

Written as DNA, the CDR3 is TGTGCCAGCAGTTATTACCGTACATCTGGAAACACCATATATTTT. The encoded protein is CASSYYRTSGNTIYF. This chain connects TRBV6-2 or TRBV6-3 to TRBJ1-3; D is ambiguous. The CDR3 totals 15 residues. Trimming took off 3 bases at V and 1 base at J, with 10 bases between the two ends. Germline CDR1 is MNHEY and CDR2 is SVGEGT.